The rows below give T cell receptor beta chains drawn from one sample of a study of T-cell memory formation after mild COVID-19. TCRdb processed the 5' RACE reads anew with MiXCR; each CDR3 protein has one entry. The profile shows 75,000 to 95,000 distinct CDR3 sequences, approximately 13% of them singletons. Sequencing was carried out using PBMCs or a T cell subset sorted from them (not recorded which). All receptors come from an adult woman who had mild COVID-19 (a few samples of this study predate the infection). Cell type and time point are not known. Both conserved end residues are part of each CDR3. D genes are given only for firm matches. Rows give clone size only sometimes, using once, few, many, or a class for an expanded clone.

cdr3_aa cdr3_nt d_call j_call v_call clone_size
CASSLGLAITDTQYF TGTGCCAGCAGCTTGGGACTAGCAATCACAGATACGCAGTATTTT TRBD2 TRBJ2-3 TRBV5-8 .
CASHQNQGARETQYF TGTGCCAGCCACCAGAATCAGGGGGCGCGGGAGACCCAGTACTTC TRBD1 TRBJ2-5 TRBV12-3/TRBV12-4 few
CASQTRMPTNTGELFF TGTGCCAGCCAGACCAGGATGCCGACGAACACCGGGGAGCTGTTTTTT . TRBJ2-2 TRBV12-3/TRBV12-4 .
CASSESKGGGNEQFF TGTGCCAGCAGTGAAAGTAAAGGAGGGGGCAATGAGCAGTTCTTC . TRBJ2-1 TRBV6-1 few
CAWSKTEAFF TGTGCCTGGAGTAAAACTGAAGCTTTCTTT . TRBJ1-1 TRBV30 few
CASSSRDGSSYNEQFF TGTGCCAGCAGCTCTCGGGACGGGAGCTCCTACAATGAGCAGTTCTTC . TRBJ2-1 TRBV7-9 many
CSVRQTALAYTEAFF TGCAGCGTCCGACAGACAGCCCTAGCGTACACTGAAGCTTTCTTT . TRBJ1-1 TRBV29-1 few
CSVVVTGEVETQYF TGCAGCGTTGTAGTGACAGGGGAGGTCGAGACCCAGTACTTC TRBD1 TRBJ2-5 TRBV29-1 few
CASSYSLVGFGEAFF TGTGCCAGCAGTTACTCGCTAGTCGGTTTCGGTGAAGCTTTCTTT . TRBJ1-1 TRBV6-6 .
CASSPTGTGQLYEQYF TGTGCCAGCTCACCTACCGGGACAGGGCAACTCTACGAGCAGTACTTC TRBD1 TRBJ2-7 TRBV18 .
CSVLGTSGRGSYNEQFF TGCAGCGTCCTCGGGACTAGCGGGAGAGGATCCTACAATGAGCAGTTCTTC TRBD2 TRBJ2-1 TRBV29-1 few